This T cell receptor beta chain was identified during a study of pediatric ulcerative colitis. Across the whole study: Most patients had pancolitis, and two had left-sided colitis. Notes on the study in general: All ulcerative colitis patients, but no controls, carried a couple of rectal clonotypes.

Here immunoSEQ multiplex PCR was the method, and the copy in TCRdb shows in-frame clones only, minus some. The sample includes some 40,000 clones, 75% of them seen just once. To note about this clone: The antigen is undetermined.

The CDR3 spans 16 residues. Germline CDR1 is LNHNV and CDR2 is YYDKDF (reference sequence). Trimming cost V 0 bases and J 0 bases, with 9 bases left between them. Rectal tissue came from one to two pinch biopsies taken at colonoscopy. The chain links TRBV15 to TRBJ1-3; a possible D gene is TRBD1 (6 bases). The receptor comes from a boy under 18 with severe ulcerative colitis. Sequenced input: gut tissue. This CDR3 is CATSRDTGISGNTIYF. DNA for the CDR3: TGTGCCACCAGCAGAGATACAGGGATCTCTGGAAACACCATATATTTT.